This T cell receptor beta chain stems from a study of blood T cell repertoires in COVID-19. Looking at the study overall: The origin of the acute and convalescent COVID-19 samples was the United States, Italy and Spain. Nucleic acid was either cDNA or gDNA, and it came from T cells, B-cell-depleted T cells, or PBMCs.

The V end was cut by 3 bases, the J end by 6 bases, with 9 bases between. This CDR3 comprises 13 residues. Germline V lookup: CDR1 LGHNA, CDR2 YNFKEQ. In the source study's methods: Amplifying reference gene primers gave estimates of nucleated cell counts. Profiling relied on immunoSEQ multiplex PCR, and the TCRdb table lists in-frame clones only, not all of them. D and trimming come from the DNA, and the V and J calls and clone size come from that table. The sample lists roughly 200,000 clones; 70% to 90% were seen once. Sequences were obtained from peripheral blood. The TCR originated in a middle-aged woman who had recovered from COVID-19. V and J are TRBV4-2 and TRBJ2-1; D is undetermined. The CDR3 region has the DNA TGTGCCAGCAGCCAGGGCGACGTCAATGAGCAGTTCTTC. This translates into CASSQGDVNEQFF.